This TCR beta chain was sequenced for a study of T cell clones after liver transplantation. Looking at the study overall: TCRbeta sequencing after a pre-transplant mixed lymphocyte reaction identified graft-donor-reactive clones, later tracked in post-transplant blood. Three of eight recipients were HCV-positive; others had non-autoimmune, non-viral indications. Until 12-24 months post-transplant, subjects got standard immunosuppression and no induction.

The CDR3 extends over 15 amino acids. The J segment lost 3 bases and the V segment lost 3 bases, leaving 3 bases of the junction unmatched. CDR1 and CDR2 from the germline V gene are SGHKS and YYEKEE (reference sequence). Produced via immunoSEQ multiplex PCR; TCRdb's table is partial and in-frame only. The sample consists of tens of thousands of clones, over 85% of them appearing once. Unstimulated PBMCs were sorted into CD3+CD4+ and CD3+CD8+ populations. The rearrangement joins TRBV5-5 to TRBJ1-5, with 10 positions matching TRBD1. The clonotype comes from a human donor who received a liver transplant. The sample here was CD4+ T cells from blood, taken before liver transplant. CDR3 DNA sequence: TGTGCCAGCAGCTGGGGGACAGGGGCCAATCAGCCCCAGCATTTT. Translating gives CASSWGTGANQPQHF.